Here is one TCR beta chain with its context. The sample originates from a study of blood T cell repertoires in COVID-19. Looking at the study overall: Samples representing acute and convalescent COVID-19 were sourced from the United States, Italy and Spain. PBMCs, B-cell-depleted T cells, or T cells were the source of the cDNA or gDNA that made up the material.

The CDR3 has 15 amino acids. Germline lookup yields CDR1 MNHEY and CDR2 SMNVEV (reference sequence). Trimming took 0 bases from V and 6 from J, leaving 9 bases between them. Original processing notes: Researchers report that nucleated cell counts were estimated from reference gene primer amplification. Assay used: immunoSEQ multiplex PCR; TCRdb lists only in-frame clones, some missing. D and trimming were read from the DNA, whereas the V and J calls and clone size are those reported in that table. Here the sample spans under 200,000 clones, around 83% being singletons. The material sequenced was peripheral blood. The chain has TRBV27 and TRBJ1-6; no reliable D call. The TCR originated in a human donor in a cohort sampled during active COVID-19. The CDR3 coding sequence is TGTGCCAGCAGTTTATCGGGAGGTGGTAATTCACCCCTCCACTTT. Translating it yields CASSLSGGGNSPLHF.